The sequence of this T cell receptor beta chain was determined in a study of siplizumab effects on memory and regulatory T cells. Worth noting for this clone: Antigen specificity is unknown.

Study findings and constraints: A naive or memory phenotype could not be assigned to roughly 80-97% of the proliferating CD4+ or CD8+ clones.

Profiling relied on immunoSEQ multiplex PCR, and the TCRdb table lists in-frame clones only, not all of them. The table shows roughly 93,000 clones, with over 90% occurring only once. Trimming shortened V by 3 bases and J by 5 bases, and 16 bases separated the two germline ends. CDR1 and CDR2 from the germline V gene are SEHNR and FQNEAQ (reference sequence). The CDR3 has 15 amino acids. The genes are TRBV7-9 and TRBJ2-5; D not resolved. This sequence was found in a human donor in good health. Sequenced: non-Treg CD4+ T cells sorted from blood. For the CDR3, the DNA is TGTGCCAGCAGCTTTTTATTCGGGCCCAGGGAGACCCAGTACTTC. Protein sequence: CASSFLFGPRETQYF. The complete variable domain, with remaining parts taken from reference TRBV7-9 and TRBJ2-5, reads DTGVSQNPRHKITKRGQNVTFRCDPISEHNRLYWYRQTLGQGPEFLTYFQNEAQLEKSRLLSDRFSAERPKGSFSTLEIQRTEQGDSAMYLCASSFLFGPRETQYFGPGTRLLVL.